Listed below are T cell receptor beta chains from one sample, sequenced in a study of identical twins. TCRdb reanalysed the 5' RACE reads using MiXCR and keeps one entry per CDR3 protein. The sample shows over 550,000 distinct CDR3 sequences, about 7.6% of them seen only once. The sample also formed part of further work on yellow fever vaccine responses in identical twins.

The specimen was PBMCs. The receptor set was obtained from a woman younger than 30 in good health. Both conserved end residues are part of each CDR3. A D gene is named only where the DNA matches it firmly. Only some rows state a clone size, as once, few, many or a class for expanded clones.

j_call v_call clone_size d_call cdr3_aa cdr3_nt
TRBJ2-2 TRBV5-6 few TRBD2 CASSLLHGTSGTQRPGELFF TGTGCCAGCAGCTTGCTACACGGGACTAGCGGGACCCAACGCCCCGGGGAGCTGTTTTTT
TRBJ1-1 TRBV6-5 many . CASSLHSNTEAFF TGTGCCAGCAGTCTACACTCGAACACTGAAGCTTTCTTT
TRBJ1-5 TRBV12-3/TRBV12-4 many . CASSDTGQPQHF TGTGCCAGCAGCGACACTGGCCAGCCCCAGCATTTT
TRBJ2-3 TRBV24-1 few TRBD2 CATGGLVRGTQYF TGTGCCACCGGGGGACTAGTCCGCGGTACGCAGTATTTT
TRBJ2-3 TRBV7-9 few . CASSLPKSATFSDTQYF TGTGCCAGCAGCTTACCCAAGAGCGCGACGTTCTCAGATACGCAGTATTTT
TRBJ1-2 TRBV5-6 . . CASRWADYGYTF TGTGCCAGCAGGTGGGCGGACTATGGCTACACCTTC
TRBJ2-3 TRBV20-1 few TRBD2 CSAKGLAGGTDTQYF TGCAGTGCAAAGGGACTAGCGGGGGGCACAGATACGCAGTATTTT
TRBJ2-3 TRBV12-3/TRBV12-4 many TRBD1 CASKPGQPRTDTQYF TGTGCCAGCAAGCCGGGACAGCCTCGCACAGATACGCAGTATTTT
TRBJ2-1 TRBV27 few TRBD1 CASKTGGYYNEQFF TGTGCCAGCAAGACAGGGGGATACTACAATGAGCAGTTCTTC
TRBJ1-2 TRBV12-3/TRBV12-4 few . CASSLGPGDEGYGYTF TGTGCCAGCAGTTTGGGCCCCGGGGACGAAGGATATGGCTACACCTTC
TRBJ2-1 TRBV12-3/TRBV12-4 many . CASSLVPSANEQFF TGTGCCAGCAGTTTAGTGCCTAGCGCCAATGAGCAGTTCTTC
TRBJ1-2 TRBV12-3/TRBV12-4 few . CASRSGGGGYTF TGTGCCAGCAGGTCGGGGGGTGGGGGCTACACCTTC